This T cell receptor beta chain was sequenced in a study of CD8 T cells in Susac syndrome. RNA amounts of roughly 0.5 to 1 ug underwent reverse transcription with random hexamers. TCRdb reprocessed the immunoSEQ multiplex PCR reads via MiXCR and lists one record per CDR3 protein. This table holds some 100,000 distinct CDR3 sequences, 85% to 95% found once. The CDR3 length is 14 residues. The ends lost 8 bases at V and 4 bases at J; junction bases unmatched: 9. Germline assignment: CDR1 SNHLY and CDR2 FYNNEI. Sequenced material: CD4+ T cells from PBMCs. The source of this sequence is a human donor with multiple sclerosis. The gene calls are TRBV2 and TRBJ2-5; 8 positions agree with TRBD1. The CDR3 region is CASLRDRSGETQYF. The DNA for the CDR3 is TGTGCCAGCTTAAGGGACAGGTCAGGAGAGACCCAGTACTTC.